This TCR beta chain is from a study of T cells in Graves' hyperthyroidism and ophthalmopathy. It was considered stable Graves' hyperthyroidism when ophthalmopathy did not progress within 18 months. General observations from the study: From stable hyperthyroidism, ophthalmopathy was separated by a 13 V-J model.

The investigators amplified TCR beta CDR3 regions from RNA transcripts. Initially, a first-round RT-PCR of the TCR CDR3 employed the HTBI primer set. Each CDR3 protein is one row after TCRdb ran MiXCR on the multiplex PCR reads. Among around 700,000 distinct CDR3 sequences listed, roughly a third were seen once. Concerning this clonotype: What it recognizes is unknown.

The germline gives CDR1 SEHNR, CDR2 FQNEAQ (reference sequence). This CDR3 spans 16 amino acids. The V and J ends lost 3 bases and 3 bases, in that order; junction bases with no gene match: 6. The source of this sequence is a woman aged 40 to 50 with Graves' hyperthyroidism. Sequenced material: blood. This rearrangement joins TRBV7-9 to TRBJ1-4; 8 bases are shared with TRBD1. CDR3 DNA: TGTGCCAGCAGCTTGCCAGGACAGGGCTCTAATGAAAAACTGTTTTTT. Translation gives CASSLPGQGSNEKLFF. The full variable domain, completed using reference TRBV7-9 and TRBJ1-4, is DTGVSQNPRHKITKRGQNVTFRCDPISEHNRLYWYRQTLGQGPEFLTYFQNEAQLEKSRLLSDRFSAERPKGSFSTLEIQRTEQGDSAMYLCASSLPGQGSNEKLFFGSGTQLSVL.